This passage covers 22 T cell receptor beta chains from one sample sequenced in a study of blood T cell repertoires in COVID-19. Profiling relied on immunoSEQ multiplex PCR, and the TCRdb table lists in-frame clones only, not all of them. The table records about 260,000 clones, more than 70% of them present only once. The source material was peripheral blood. The receptors were sampled from a woman between 50 and 59 years old with acute or convalescent COVID-19.

The chain has TRBV9 and TRBJ1-2; D is ambiguous. The germline V gene has CDR1 SGDLS and CDR2 YYNGEE. This CDR3 is built from 15 residues. Trimming removed 4 bases from V and 2 bases from J, with 15 bases in between. The CDR3, as DNA: TGTGCCAGCAGCCCCCGTTTGTGGCAGAACTATGGCTACACCTTC. Residues: CASSPRLWQNYGYTF. Supplemented by reference TRBV9 and TRBJ1-2, the full variable domain reads DSGVTQTPKHLITATGQRVTLRCSPRSGDLSVYWYQQSLDQGLQFLIQYYNGEERAKGNILERFSAQQFPDLHSELNLSSLELGDSALYFCASSPRLWQNYGYTFGSGTRLTVV.

The chain is built from TRBV30 and TRBJ1-2; D gene ambiguous. The CDR3 extends over 11 amino acids. CDR1 GTSNPN and CDR2 SVGIG come from the germline V gene (reference sequence). Trimming removed 2 bases from V and 8 bases from J, with 9 bases in between. The CDR3, as DNA: TGTGCCTGGAGTTCGGGAGGCGGCTACACCTTC. Translation gives CAWSSGGGYTF.

V and J are TRBV5-1 and TRBJ2-5; possible D gene TRBD2, 5 bases. The CDR3 runs 15 residues. The V gene's germline CDR1 is SGHRS and CDR2 YFSETQ. The germline V and J ends were trimmed by 0 bases and 1 base, with 10 bases remaining between them. The CDR3 reads CASSLASTTQETQYF. For the CDR3, the DNA is TGCGCCAGCAGCTTGGCCTCGACTACCCAAGAGACCCAGTACTTC.

The chain combines TRBV5-4 with TRBJ1-2; TRBD1 matches at 8 bases. Germline trimming cut 4 bases from V and 8 bases from J; bases unmatched to any gene: 10. The CDR3 runs 14 residues. The germline gives CDR1 SGHNT, CDR2 YYREEE (reference sequence). The CDR3 nucleotides are TGTGCCAGCAGCCAAGGACAGGGAGGCGGCGGCTACACCTTC. Its protein product is CASSQGQGGGGYTF.

The chain joins TRBV7-2 to TRBJ1-1, with D tentatively TRBD1 (6 bases). Germline CDR1 and CDR2: SGHTA and FQGNSA. Trimming left V 1 base short and J 6 bases short, with 18 bases between. CDR3 length equals 16 residues. The CDR3 DNA is TGTGCCAGCAGCTTAGGTTCAGGGGCCTACAGCCCTGAAGCTTTCTTT. As protein: CASSLGSGAYSPEAFF.

This chain links TRBV10-3 with TRBJ2-7; 7 nucleotides agree with TRBD2. CDR3 length: 15 amino acids. Germline CDR1 ENHRY, CDR2 SYGVKD. V was pared by 5 bases and J by 0 bases, with 7 bases of the junction left unmatched. DNA for the CDR3: TGTGCCATCAGTTCCTGGGAGCGGGACTCCTACGAGCAGTACTTC. This gives the protein CAISSWERDSYEQYF.

The V gene is TRBV12-3 or TRBV12-4, the J gene TRBJ2-4; no definite D call. The length of the CDR3 is 13 residues. V was shortened by 6 bases and J by 0 bases, with 6 bases between the two germline ends. The CDR3 nucleotides read TGTGCCAGCAGGGCAATAGCCAAAAACATTCAGTACTTC. It is translated as CASRAIAKNIQYF.

CDR3 coding DNA: TGTGCCAGCAGTTTACTCCAGGGGACAGGCCCCTACGAGCAGTACTTC. It translates to CASSLLQGTGPYEQYF. V gene TRBV28 combines with J gene TRBJ2-7; 8 nucleotides match TRBD1. Germline CDR1 reads MDHEN; CDR2 reads SYDVKM. Trimming cost V 2 bases and J 2 bases; bases outside gene matches: 8. The CDR3 extends over 16 amino acids.

J is TRBJ2-5 and V is TRBV11-3; 7 bases fit TRBD1. Germline V lookup: CDR1 SGHNT, CDR2 YENEEA. With V trimmed by 5 bases and J by 3 bases, 12 bases remained unmatched. This CDR3 has 16 amino acids. CDR3 in DNA: TGTGCCAGCAGCCAGGGGGTGGGGCCTGGGAAAGAGACCCAGTACTTC. Amino acid sequence: CASSQGVGPGKETQYF.

The CDR3: CASSPRLVPSYEQYF. The DNA of the CDR3 is TGTGCCAGCAGCCCGAGACTAGTCCCATCCTACGAGCAGTACTTC. The chain combines TRBV3-1 (or the pseudogene TRBV3-2) with TRBJ2-7, with D possibly matching TRBD2 (6 bases). The germline CDR1 and CDR2 sequences are LGHDT and YNNKEL (reference sequence). Trimming pared 4 bases from V and 1 base from J, leaving 14 bases between. CDR3 size: 15 residues.

This clone was counted once. The rearrangement links TRBV18 to TRBJ2-2; no clear D. Germline values: CDR1 KGHSH, CDR2 LQKENI. Trimming cost V 3 bases and J 1 base, with 9 bases left between them. The CDR3 spans 15 residues. CDR3 sequence (DNA): TGTGCCAGCTCACCGAGTACCCAGAACACCGGGGAGCTGTTTTTT. The encoded protein is CASSPSTQNTGELFF.

This sequence joins TRBV7-9 and TRBJ1-2, with TRBD1 identical over 7 bases. The J segment lost 2 bases and the V segment lost 4 bases, leaving 16 bases of the junction unmatched. Germline assignment: CDR1 SEHNR and CDR2 FQNEAQ (reference sequence). This CDR3 contains 18 residues. The CDR3 sequence: CASSSSGTANAKNYGYTF. CDR3 in DNA: TGTGCCAGCAGCTCCTCCGGGACAGCAAACGCGAAGAACTATGGCTACACCTTC.

The rearrangement uses TRBV2 and TRBJ2-7; 16 bases agree with TRBD2. V was pared by 6 bases and J by 4 bases, with 9 bases of the junction left unmatched. Germline V lookup: CDR1 SNHLY, CDR2 FYNNEI. There are 17 residues in the CDR3. The CDR3 nucleotides are TGTGCCAGCAGGGGGACTAGCGGGAGGGCCGTAGCATACGAGCAGTACTTC. Translating it yields CASRGTSGRAVAYEQYF.

The chain combines TRBV7-9 with TRBJ1-1, with 7 bases matching TRBD1. The germline gives CDR1 SEHNR, CDR2 FQNEAQ (reference sequence). V was pared by 7 bases and J by 0 bases, with 11 bases of the junction left unmatched. The CDR3 sequence is 16 residues long. The CDR3 spells CASKSVQTGMNTEAFF. For the CDR3, the DNA is TGTGCCAGCAAATCGGTGCAGACAGGGATGAACACTGAAGCTTTCTTT.

J is TRBJ1-2 and V is TRBV7-8; TRBD1 agrees at 7 bases. Germline assignment: CDR1 SGHVS and CDR2 FQNEAQ. V gave up 5 bases and J gave up 8 bases; unmatched junction bases: 14. The CDR3 contains 15 residues. CDR3 nucleotide sequence: TGTGCCAGCAGCCCACGGGACAGCCAGGGAAGGGGCTACACCTTC. Amino acid sequence: CASSPRDSQGRGYTF.

As DNA, the CDR3 is TGTGCCAGTAGCCCTCTAGCGGGGAGCTCCTACGAGCAGTACTTC. Translation gives CASSPLAGSSYEQYF. The chain uses TRBV19 and TRBJ2-7, with 9 bases fitting TRBD2. Germline lookup yields CDR1 LNHDA and CDR2 SQIVND (reference sequence). V shed 6 bases, J shed 0 bases, and the junction held 6 bases outside the gene matches. This CDR3 contains 15 residues.

The rearrangement uses TRBV3-1 (or the pseudogene TRBV3-2) and TRBJ1-5; D gene uncertain. This CDR3 is 15 amino acids long. Germline CDR1 is LGHDT and CDR2 is YNNKEL (reference sequence). Trimming stripped 0 bases from V and 3 bases from J, with 9 bases between. This CDR3 is CASSQDLSANQPQHF. The CDR3, as DNA: TGTGCCAGCAGCCAAGATCTAAGCGCCAATCAGCCCCAGCATTTT.

The chain has TRBV18 and TRBJ1-4, with D unclear. The CDR3 has 15 residues. The V gene's germline CDR1 is KGHSH and CDR2 LQKENI. V gave up 1 base and J gave up 7 bases, with 13 bases separating them. The CDR3 sequence is CASSPRAGSGEKLFF. The CDR3 nucleotides are TGTGCCAGCTCACCACGCGCGGGGTCCGGTGAAAAACTGTTTTTT.

The chain couples TRBV28 to TRBJ2-2; D gene ambiguous. Germline CDR1 MDHEN, CDR2 SYDVKM. V dropped 9 bases and J dropped 1 base, with 6 bases sitting between them. This CDR3 contains 12 residues. The CDR3: CASLRNTGELFF. The CDR3 DNA reads as TGTGCCAGTCTCAGGAACACCGGGGAGCTGTTTTTT.

V and J are TRBV28 and TRBJ2-6; possibly TRBD2 for D (6 bases). Between the trimmed V and J ends, which lost 6 bases and 0 bases, there was a span of 15 bases. CDR1 is MDHEN and CDR2 is SYDVKM in the germline V gene. The CDR3 totals 17 residues. CDR3 sequence: CASSAGWANSGANVLTF. The CDR3 DNA reads as TGTGCCAGCAGCGCGGGATGGGCCAACTCTGGGGCCAACGTCCTGACTTTC.

This chain links TRBV9 with TRBJ1-5; 7 positions agree with TRBD1. Germline values: CDR1 SGDLS, CDR2 YYNGEE. There are 14 residues in the CDR3. V dropped 4 bases and J dropped 6; count of bases not matched to a gene: 7. CDR3 protein: CASSSGGFGQPQHF. As DNA, the CDR3 is TGTGCCAGCAGCTCAGGGGGTTTTGGTCAGCCCCAGCATTTT. Complete variable domain (other parts from reference TRBV9 and TRBJ1-5): DSGVTQTPKHLITATGQRVTLRCSPRSGDLSVYWYQQSLDQGLQFLIQYYNGEERAKGNILERFSAQQFPDLHSELNLSSLELGDSALYFCASSSGGFGQPQHFGDGTRLSIL.

The chain joins TRBV19 to TRBJ1-1, with 8 bases fitting TRBD1. The CDR3 spans 13 residues. With 5 bases clipped from V and 5 bases from J, the junction kept 4 bases outside the gene matches. Germline V lookup: CDR1 LNHDA, CDR2 SQIVND (reference sequence). CDR3 nucleotides: TGTGCCAGTAGTTCCGGACAGGGAACTGAAGCTTTCTTT. Translating it yields CASSSGQGTEAFF.